A selection of T cell receptor beta chains follows, all from one sample in a study of T cells in Graves' hyperthyroidism and ophthalmopathy. TCRdb reprocessed the multiplex PCR reads with MiXCR, giving one entry per CDR3 protein. The repertoire consists of around 700,000 distinct CDR3 sequences, with over 15% occurring once and the leading ten covering around 15%. The specimen sequenced was blood. Every receptor here comes from a woman aged 45 to 65 with Graves' hyperthyroidism that later progressed to Graves' ophthalmopathy. CDR3s include the opening cysteine and the closing phenylalanine or tryptophan. D genes are given only for firm matches. Clone size, where shown, is once, few, many, or a class for clones that have expanded.

J | V | D | size | DNA | CDR3
TRBJ2-3 | TRBV27 | NA | few | TGTGCCAGCAGTTTACGGACCCTCCAGGCGCAGTATTTT | CASSLRTLQAQYF
TRBJ1-2 | TRBV6-1 | NA | many | TGTGCCAGCAGGGAATTGGGGTCCAACTATGGCTACACCTTC | CASRELGSNYGYTF
TRBJ1-1 | TRBV2 | NA | few | TGTGCCAGCATCCAGGTAGGGAACACTGAAGCTTTCTTT | CASIQVGNTEAFF
TRBJ1-1 | TRBV29-1 | NA | many | TGCAGCGTTGAAGATGGCACAGGGCCTTTGAACACTGAAGCTTTCTTT | CSVEDGTGPLNTEAFF
TRBJ2-1 | TRBV28 | TRBD2 | NA | TGTGCCAGCAGTTTATCGGCTAGCGGGATGTACAATGAGCAGTTCTTC | CASSLSASGMYNEQFF
TRBJ1-5 | TRBV20-1 | NA | few | TGCAGTGCTAGCGGGGGTAGAGATCAGCCCCAGCATTTT | CSASGGRDQPQHF
TRBJ2-3 | TRBV9 | TRBD2 | NA | TGTGCCAGCAGCGTAGGCGGGGGGCCTGCAGATACGCAGTATTTT | CASSVGGGPADTQYF
TRBJ2-1 | TRBV27 | NA | many | TGTGCCAGCAGTATCGGACAGCTTTACAATGAGCAGTTCTTC | CASSIGQLYNEQFF
TRBJ1-1 | TRBV12-3/TRBV12-4 | NA | many | TGTGCCTCCGGGCGGGGGACGAACACTGAAGCTTTCTTT | CASGRGTNTEAFF
TRBJ2-7 | TRBV7-9 | TRBD2 | many | TGTGCCAGCAGCTGGGGACTATCCTACGAGCAGTACTTC | CASSWGLSYEQYF
TRBJ1-5 | TRBV3-1 | TRBD1 | many | TGTGCCAGCAGCCAAGACCTGCGGGACAGTCGGAATCAGCCCCAGCATTTT | CASSQDLRDSRNQPQHF
TRBJ2-3 | TRBV7-2 | TRBD2 | few | TGTGCCAGCAGCGTCGATGGGACTAGCGGGGGAGATACGCAGTATTTT | CASSVDGTSGGDTQYF
TRBJ2-3 | TRBV6-6 | NA | NA | TGTGCCAGCAGTTACTCGCTAGATACGCAGTATTTT | CASSYSLDTQYF
TRBJ1-1 | TRBV30 | NA | many | TGTGCCTGGACGGGACTTCCGAGCACTGAAGCTTTCTTT | CAWTGLPSTEAFF
TRBJ2-3 | TRBV5-1 | NA | NA | TGCGCCAGCAGCTTGCAGGACACGGGCACAGATACGCAGTATTTT | CASSLQDTGTDTQYF
TRBJ1-4 | TRBV5-4 | NA | NA | TGTGCCAGCAGCACGCCGACAGGAGAAAAACTGTTTTTT | CASSTPTGEKLFF
TRBJ1-4 | TRBV30 | TRBD1 | NA | TGTGCCGGGTCCTCGGGACAGCTTGCAACTAATGAAAAACTGTTTTTT | CAGSSGQLATNEKLFF
TRBJ1-1 | TRBV3-1 | NA | many | TGTGCCAGCACCCAAGGGGGGAGGTGGACTGAAGCTTTCTTT | CASTQGGRWTEAFF
TRBJ2-7 | TRBV19 | TRBD2 | few | TGTGCCAGTAGTACTATAGCGGGTAACTACGAGCAGTACTTC | CASSTIAGNYEQYF
TRBJ1-5 | TRBV11-2 | NA | many | TGTGCCAGCAGCTTAGTTTCCGGCAATCAGCCCCAGCATTTT | CASSLVSGNQPQHF
TRBJ1-2 | TRBV9 | TRBD1 | NA | TGTGCCAGCAGCGAAACAGGGGGACCCAACTATGGCTACACCTTC | CASSETGGPNYGYTF
TRBJ2-1 | TRBV6-1 | NA | few | TGTGCCAGCAGCCGAGGGGCCAGAAATGAGCAGTTCTTC | CASSRGARNEQFF
TRBJ2-5 | TRBV6-2/TRBV6-3 | TRBD2 | few | TGTGCCAGCAGTTACTCGGGACTAGCGGGGCAAGAGACCCAGTACTTC | CASSYSGLAGQETQYF
TRBJ2-7 | TRBV6-1 | TRBD1 | few | TGTGCCAGCAGCGCAGTAGGGACAGGGGGCTACGAGCAGTACTTC | CASSAVGTGGYEQYF
TRBJ2-1 | TRBV6-1 | TRBD1 | few | TGTGCCAGCAGTGAGACAGGGGCCAATGAGCAGTTCTTC | CASSETGANEQFF
TRBJ1-4 | TRBV10-3 | NA | NA | TGTGCCTCCAGCGGCGATGAAAAACTGTTTTTT | CASSGDEKLFF
TRBJ2-3 | TRBV30 | NA | many | TGTGCCTGGAGTTTCGGCACAGATACGCAGTATTTT | CAWSFGTDTQYF
TRBJ1-4 | TRBV11-1 | NA | few | TGTGCCAGCAGCCTCAGGGACCCAACTAATGAAAAACTGTTTTTT | CASSLRDPTNEKLFF
TRBJ2-3 | TRBV20-1 | TRBD1 | few | TGCAGTGCTAGAGATCAGGGGGCCAACACAGATACGCAGTATTTT | CSARDQGANTDTQYF
TRBJ2-2 | TRBV6-2/TRBV6-3 | NA | NA | TGTGCCAGTAGATCGTTCGGGGGCCCCACCGGGGAGCTGTTTTTT | CASRSFGGPTGELFF
TRBJ1-1 | TRBV18 | NA | many | TGTGCCAGCCTACCCCGGGTTACGGGTGCGAACACTGAAGCTTTCTTT | CASLPRVTGANTEAFF